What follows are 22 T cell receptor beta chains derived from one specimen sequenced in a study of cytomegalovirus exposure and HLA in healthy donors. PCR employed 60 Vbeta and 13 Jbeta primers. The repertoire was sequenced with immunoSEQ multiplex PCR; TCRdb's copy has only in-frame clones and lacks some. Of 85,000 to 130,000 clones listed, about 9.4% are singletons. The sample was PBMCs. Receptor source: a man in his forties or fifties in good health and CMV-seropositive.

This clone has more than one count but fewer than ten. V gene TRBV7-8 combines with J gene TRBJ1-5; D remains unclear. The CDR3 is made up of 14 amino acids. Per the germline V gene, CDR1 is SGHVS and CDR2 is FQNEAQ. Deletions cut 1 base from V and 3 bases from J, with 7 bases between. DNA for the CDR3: TGTGCCAGCAGCTTAGGGGAGTTCAATCAGCCCCAGCATTTT. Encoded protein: CASSLGEFNQPQHF. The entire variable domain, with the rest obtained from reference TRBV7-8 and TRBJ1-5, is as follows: GAGVSQSPRYKVAKRGQDVALRCDPISGHVSLFWYQQALGQGPEFLTYFQNEAQLDKSGLPSDRFFAERPEGSVSTLKIQRTQQEDSAVYLCASSLGEFNQPQHFGDGTRLSIL.

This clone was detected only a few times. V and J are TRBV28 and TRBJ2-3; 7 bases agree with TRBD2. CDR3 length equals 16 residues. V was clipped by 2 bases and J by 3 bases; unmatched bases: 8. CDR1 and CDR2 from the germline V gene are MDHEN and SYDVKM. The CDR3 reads CASSLGEGTGTDTQYF. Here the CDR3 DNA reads TGTGCCAGCAGTTTAGGGGAGGGTACGGGGACAGATACGCAGTATTTT.

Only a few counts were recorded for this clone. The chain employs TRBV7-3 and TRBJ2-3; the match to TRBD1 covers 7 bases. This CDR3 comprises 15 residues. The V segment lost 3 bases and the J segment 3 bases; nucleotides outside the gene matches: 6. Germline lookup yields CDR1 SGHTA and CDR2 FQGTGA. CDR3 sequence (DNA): TGTGCCAGCAGCTTGACAGGGCGACGGACAGATACGCAGTATTTT. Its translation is CASSLTGRRTDTQYF.

The CDR3 spells CASSLGGSRSQPQHF. The CDR3 DNA sequence: TGTGCCAGCAGTTTAGGAGGGTCTCGATCTCAGCCCCAGCATTTT. This rearrangement joins TRBV27 to TRBJ1-5; no definite D call. The CDR3 length is 15 residues. Trimming took off 2 bases at V and 6 bases at J, with 14 bases between the two ends. Germline assignment: CDR1 MNHEY and CDR2 SMNVEV (reference sequence).

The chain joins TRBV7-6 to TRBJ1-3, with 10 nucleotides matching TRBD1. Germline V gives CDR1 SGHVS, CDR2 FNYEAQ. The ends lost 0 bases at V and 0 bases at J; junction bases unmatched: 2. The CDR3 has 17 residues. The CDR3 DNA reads TGTGCCAGCAGCTTAGCCTGGACAGGGGGCTCTGGAAACACCATATATTTT. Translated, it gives CASSLAWTGGSGNTIYF.

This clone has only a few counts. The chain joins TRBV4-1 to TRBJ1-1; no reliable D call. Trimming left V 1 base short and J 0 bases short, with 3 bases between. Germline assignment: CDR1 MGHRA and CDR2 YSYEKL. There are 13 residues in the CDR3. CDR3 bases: TGCGCCAGCAGCCAAGTTATGAACACTGAAGCTTTCTTT. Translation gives CASSQVMNTEAFF.

Written as DNA, the CDR3 is TGTGCCAGTAGTATGGGACAGAGGGGGGCAGGGCCTGAAGCTTTCTTT. Residues: CASSMGQRGAGPEAFF. The chain has TRBV19 and TRBJ1-1; 7 nucleotides agree with TRBD1. There are 16 residues in the CDR3. Germline CDR1 reads LNHDA; CDR2 reads SQIVND (reference sequence). V lost 3 bases and J lost 6; bases outside the gene matches: 13.

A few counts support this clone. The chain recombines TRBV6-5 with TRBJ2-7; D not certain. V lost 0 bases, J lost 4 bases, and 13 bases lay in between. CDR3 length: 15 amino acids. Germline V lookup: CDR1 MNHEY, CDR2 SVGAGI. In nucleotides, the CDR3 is TGTGCCAGCAGTTACTCTAGTTCAGGAAGGTACGAGCAGTACTTC. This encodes CASSYSSSGRYEQYF.

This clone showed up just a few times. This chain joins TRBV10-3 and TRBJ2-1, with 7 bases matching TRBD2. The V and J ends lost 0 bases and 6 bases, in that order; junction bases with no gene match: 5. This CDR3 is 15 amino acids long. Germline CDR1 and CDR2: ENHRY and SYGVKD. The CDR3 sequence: CAISESSGGGNEQFF. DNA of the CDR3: TGTGCCATCAGTGAGTCGTCGGGAGGTGGCAATGAGCAGTTCTTC.

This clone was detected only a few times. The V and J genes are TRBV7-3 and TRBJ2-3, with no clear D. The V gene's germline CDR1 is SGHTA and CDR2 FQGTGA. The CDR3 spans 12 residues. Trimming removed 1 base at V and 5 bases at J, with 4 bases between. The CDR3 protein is CASSLSRDTQYF. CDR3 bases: TGTGCCAGCAGCTTAAGTAGAGATACGCAGTATTTT.

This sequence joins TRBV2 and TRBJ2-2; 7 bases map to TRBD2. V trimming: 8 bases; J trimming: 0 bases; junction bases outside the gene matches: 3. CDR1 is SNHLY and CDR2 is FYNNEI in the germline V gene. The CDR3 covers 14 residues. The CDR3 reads CASGRAPNTGELFF. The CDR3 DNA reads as TGTGCCAGCGGGAGGGCCCCGAACACCGGGGAGCTGTTTTTT.

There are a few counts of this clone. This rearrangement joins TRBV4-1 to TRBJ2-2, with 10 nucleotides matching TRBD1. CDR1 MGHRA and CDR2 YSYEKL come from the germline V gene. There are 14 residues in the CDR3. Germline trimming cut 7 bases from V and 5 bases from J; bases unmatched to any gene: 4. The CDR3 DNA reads TGCGCCAGCAAGGGGACAGGGGATACCGGGGAGCTGTTTTTT. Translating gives CASKGTGDTGELFF.

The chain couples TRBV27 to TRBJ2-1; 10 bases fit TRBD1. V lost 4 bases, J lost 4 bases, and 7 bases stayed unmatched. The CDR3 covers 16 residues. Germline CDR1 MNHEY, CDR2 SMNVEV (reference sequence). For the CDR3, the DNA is TGTGCCAGCAGTTCCTTTGGGACAGGGGATTACAATGAGCAGTTCTTC. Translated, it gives CASSSFGTGDYNEQFF.

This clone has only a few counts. The DNA of the CDR3 is TGTGCCAGCTCACCCCCGACAGGGAGCATGAACACTGAAGCTTTCTTT. It yields the protein CASSPPTGSMNTEAFF. V usage is TRBV18 and J usage is TRBJ1-1; 7 bases fit TRBD1. V shed 3 bases, J shed 0 bases, and the junction held 7 bases outside the gene matches. CDR3 size: 16 residues. Germline V CDR1 and CDR2: KGHSH, LQKENI.

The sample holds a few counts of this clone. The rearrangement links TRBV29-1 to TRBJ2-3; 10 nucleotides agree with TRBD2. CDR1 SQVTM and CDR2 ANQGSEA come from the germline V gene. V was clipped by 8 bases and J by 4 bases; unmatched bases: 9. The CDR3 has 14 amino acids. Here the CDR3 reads CSTTTSGIADTQYF. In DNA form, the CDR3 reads TGCAGCACTACCACTAGCGGGATCGCAGATACGCAGTATTTT.

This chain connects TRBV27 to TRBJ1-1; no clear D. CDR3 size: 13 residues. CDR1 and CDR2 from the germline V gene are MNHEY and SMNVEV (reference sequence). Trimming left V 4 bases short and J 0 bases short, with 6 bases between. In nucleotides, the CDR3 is TGTGCCAGCAGTTCCACGGTGAACACTGAAGCTTTCTTT. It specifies CASSSTVNTEAFF.

CDR3 nucleotides: TGCGCCAGCAGCCCAGACAGGGACGGGGAGCTGTTTTTT. Encoded protein: CASSPDRDGELFF. The chain recombines TRBV4-3 with TRBJ2-2; TRBD1 matches 7 bases. Trimming cost V 4 bases and J 7 bases; bases outside gene matches: 3. CDR1 is LGHNA, CDR2 YSLEER, per germline. The CDR3 spans 13 residues.

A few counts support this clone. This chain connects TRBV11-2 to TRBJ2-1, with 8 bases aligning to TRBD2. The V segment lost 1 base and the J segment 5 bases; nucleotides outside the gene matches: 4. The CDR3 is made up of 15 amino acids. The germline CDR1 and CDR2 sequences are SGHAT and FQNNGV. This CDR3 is CASSLVLAGHNEQFF. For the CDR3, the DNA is TGTGCCAGCAGCTTAGTGCTAGCGGGTCACAATGAGCAGTTCTTC.

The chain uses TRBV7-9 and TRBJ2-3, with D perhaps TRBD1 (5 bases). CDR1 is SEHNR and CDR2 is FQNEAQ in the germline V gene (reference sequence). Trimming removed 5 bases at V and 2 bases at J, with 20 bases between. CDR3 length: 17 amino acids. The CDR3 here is CASSPRLRQTHTDTQYF. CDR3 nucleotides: TGTGCCAGCAGCCCGCGGCTGAGACAGACACACACAGATACGCAGTATTTT. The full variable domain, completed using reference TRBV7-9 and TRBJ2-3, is DTGVSQNPRHKITKRGQNVTFRCDPISEHNRLYWYRQTLGQGPEFLTYFQNEAQLEKSRLLSDRFSAERPKGSFSTLEIQRTEQGDSAMYLCASSPRLRQTHTDTQYFGPGTRLTVL.

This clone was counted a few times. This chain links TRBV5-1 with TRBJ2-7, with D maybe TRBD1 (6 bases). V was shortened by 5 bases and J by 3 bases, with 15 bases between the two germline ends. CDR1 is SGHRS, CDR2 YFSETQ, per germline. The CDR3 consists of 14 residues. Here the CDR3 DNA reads TGCGCCAGCAGATACCGGGACACCTACTACGAGCAGTACTTC. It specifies CASRYRDTYYEQYF.

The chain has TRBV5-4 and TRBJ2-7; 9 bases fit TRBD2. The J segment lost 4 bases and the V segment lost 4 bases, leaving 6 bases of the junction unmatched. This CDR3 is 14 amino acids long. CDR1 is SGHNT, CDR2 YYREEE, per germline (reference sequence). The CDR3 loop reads CASSHSGSGYEQYF. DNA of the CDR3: TGTGCCAGCAGCCATAGCGGGAGTGGTTACGAGCAGTACTTC.

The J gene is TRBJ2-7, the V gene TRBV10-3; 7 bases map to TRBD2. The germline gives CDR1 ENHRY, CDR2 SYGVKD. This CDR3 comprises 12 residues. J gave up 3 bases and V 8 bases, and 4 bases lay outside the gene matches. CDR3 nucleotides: TGTGCCATCTCAAGGACTAGCTACGAGCAGTACTTC. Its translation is CAISRTSYEQYF.